This T cell receptor beta chain is drawn from a study of shared clonotypes between healthy human individuals. Study-level background: Contributing individuals were two females and a few males aged 18 to 49.

Assay: immunoSEQ multiplex PCR; the TCRdb copy retains only in-frame clones and omits some. The sample carries nearly 1 million clones, 70% to 85% recorded once. CDR1 is SEHNR and CDR2 is FQNEAQ in the germline V gene (reference sequence). The CDR3 spans 16 residues. V was pared by 4 bases and J by 6 bases, with 22 bases between. The TCR originated in a man between 18 and 35 years old in good health. The chain joins TRBV7-9 to TRBJ2-7, with a tentative D call TRBD2 (7 bases). The sequenced sample was memory CD4+ T cells sorted from blood. Specified subset: CD45RA-negative fraction. The CDR3 DNA reads as TGTGCCAGCAGCTCCCTTTCGGGGGGCAGCGTAATCGAGCAGTACTTC. Protein sequence: CASSSLSGGSVIEQYF.